The next 7 T cell receptor beta chains were all read from a single sample in a study of patients and donors after allogeneic stem cell transplantation. TCRdb re-derived calls from the RT-PCR reads in MiXCR, one entry per CDR3 protein. The data contain about a million distinct CDR3 sequences, more than 15% of them singletons. Sequenced: blood, either unsorted or a sorted T cell fraction (not recorded which). These receptors were collected from a human donor who was either an allogeneic HSCT recipient or a stem cell or donor lymphocyte infusion donor (not recorded which). It is not recorded whose cells these are; they may come from a transplant donor.

V is TRBV20-1 and J is TRBJ2-3, with D possibly matching TRBD1 (5 bases). Looked up from germline, CDR1 is DFQATT and CDR2 is SNEGSKA (reference sequence). This CDR3 contains 13 residues. V dropped 3 bases and J dropped 4 bases, with 11 bases sitting between them. This CDR3 is CSARRQGPDTQYF. The CDR3 nucleotides read TGCAGTGCTAGGCGCCAGGGCCCAGATACGCAGTATTTT.

The rearrangement links TRBV5-5 to TRBJ2-7; unclear D gene. The CDR3 runs to 13 residues. Per the germline V gene, CDR1 is SGHKS and CDR2 is YYEKEE (reference sequence). Trimming cost V 2 bases and J 3 bases, with 9 bases left between them. CDR3 nucleotides: TGTGCCAGCAGCTTCAACTGGAACTACGAGCAGTACTTC. Its protein product is CASSFNWNYEQYF.

This sequence joins TRBV5-1 and TRBJ2-1, with a possible D match to TRBD2 (6 bases). Looked up from germline, CDR1 is SGHRS and CDR2 is YFSETQ. Trimming left V 3 bases short and J 8 bases short, with 21 bases between. This CDR3 spans 16 amino acids. The CDR3 region has the DNA TGCGCCAGCAGCTCCCCGAACGGACTACGCAAGGATGAGCAGTTCTTC. Its protein is CASSSPNGLRKDEQFF.

This clonotype has ten or more counts. This chain uses TRBV15 with TRBJ2-1, with a weak D call TRBD1 (5 bases). The length of the CDR3 is 15 residues. Germline V gene lookup returns CDR1 LNHNV and CDR2 YYDKDF (reference sequence). Trimming removed 8 bases from V and 0 bases from J, with 14 bases in between. This chain's CDR3 is CATATGSPSYNEQFF. The CDR3 DNA sequence: TGTGCCACCGCCACAGGTTCTCCCTCCTACAATGAGCAGTTCTTC. Complete variable domain (other parts from reference TRBV15 and TRBJ2-1): DAMVIQNPRYQVTQFGKPVTLSCSQTLNHNVMYWYQQKSSQAPKLLFHYYDKDFNNEADTPDNFQSRRPNTSFCFLDIRSPGLGDTAMYLCATATGSPSYNEQFFGPGTRLTVL.

This clonotype was detected a few times. V usage is TRBV25-1 and J usage is TRBJ2-1; 8 bases fit TRBD1. The CDR3 is 14 amino acids. Trimming took 3 bases from V and 7 from J; bases not matched to a gene: 5. Germline CDR1 is MGHDK and CDR2 is SYGVNS. CDR3 coding DNA: TGTGCCAGCAGTGACCTGGACAGGGTAAATGAGCAGTTCTTC. Its protein product is CASSDLDRVNEQFF.

The V and J genes are TRBV4-1 and TRBJ2-2, with D perhaps matching TRBD1 (6 bases). V was clipped by 5 bases and J by 7 bases, with 17 bases between them. Per the germline V gene, CDR1 is MGHRA and CDR2 is YSYEKL. There are 15 residues in the CDR3. Here the CDR3 reads CASSRTVLYYGELFF. DNA for the CDR3: TGCGCCAGCAGCAGGACAGTCCTTTATTACGGGGAGCTGTTTTTT.

The chain is built from TRBV20-1 and TRBJ2-7, with TRBD1 as a possible D gene (6 bases). The CDR3 is 15 residues long. The germline gives CDR1 DFQATT, CDR2 SNEGSKA (reference sequence). V was clipped by 0 bases and J by 2 bases, with 14 bases between them. The CDR3, as DNA: TGCAGTGCTAGAGAATTGGCCAGGGGCCCCTACGAGCAGTACTTC. It specifies CSARELARGPYEQYF.